This T cell receptor beta chain was identified during a study of cytomegalovirus exposure and HLA in healthy donors. Use of 60 Vbeta and 13 Jbeta primers characterized the PCR. This table comes from immunoSEQ multiplex PCR, and its TCRdb copy is limited to in-frame clones, with some not included. Of 100,000 to 150,000 clones detected, around 80% appear once; the ten largest clones hold roughly 1.9%. Overall study findings and caveats: A later look showed TCR association rates differing by HLA locus, highest for DRB1 and lowest for HLA-C. From TCR beta sequences, most subjects' HLA-A and HLA-B alleles were reportedly predicted accurately. Beyond CMV serostatus, there was no information to go on about immune exposure.

Concerning this clone: Its antigen is still unknown.

The sequence came from a woman aged 40 to 49 in good health and CMV-seronegative. The sequenced material came from PBMCs.

CDR3 region: CASSFTSGGTDTQYF. The CDR3 DNA sequence: TGTGCCAGCAGCTTCACAAGCGGGGGTACAGATACGCAGTATTTT. The V and J genes are TRBV11-3 and TRBJ2-3; TRBD2 agrees at 8 bases. J gave up 3 bases and V 3 bases, and 5 bases lay outside the gene matches. The CDR3 contains 15 residues. Germline-derived CDR1 and CDR2 are SGHNT and YENEEA.